This T cell receptor (beta chain) was sequenced in a study of T cell repertoires in cytomegalovirus infection. Study as a whole: Evidence of both CMV infection and a matching HLA type came from public TCR beta signatures.

The CDR3 sequence is 14 residues long. Between the trimmed V and J ends, which lost 0 bases and 7 bases, there was a span of 13 bases. The V gene's germline CDR1 is SGHDT and CDR2 YYEEEE. Overall study results and limits: Within the response measured ex vivo, HLA-C-restricted CMV-specific TCR beta clonotypes were dominant. Adding up the frequency of public TCR beta families identified people who carried CMV plus the relevant HLA.

TCRdb reprocessed the reads via MiXCR and lists one record per CDR3 protein. The sample consists of under 200,000 distinct CDR3 sequences, roughly 9% of them appearing once. This clonotype was counted at least ten times. Its target is unknown. The origin of this receptor is a human donor in good health (CMV status not recorded). Some clones in this sample may be carry-over from other donors' samples. What was sequenced was PBMCs. The J gene is TRBJ1-2, the V gene TRBV5-6; D remains ambiguous. Written as DNA, the CDR3 is TGTGCCAGCAGCTTGGCAGGCTTTGGTAGTGGCTACACCTTC. This gives the protein CASSLAGFGSGYTF.